This TCR beta chain derives from a study of T-cell memory formation after mild COVID-19. Regarding the study as a whole: Contracting clones localized mainly to CM and EM when CD4+ and mainly to EMRA when CD8+. Day 37-peaking second-wave clones had unconfirmed SARS-CoV-2 specificity.

Researchers used 5'RACE with constant-segment primers to make TCR alpha and TCR beta cDNA libraries that carry sample barcodes and UMIs. Each CDR3 protein gets one entry after TCRdb re-called the 5' RACE reads with MiXCR. The repertoire holds fewer than 450,000 distinct CDR3 sequences, with under 25% as singletons. For this clonotype: The antigen remains unidentified.

Trimming removed 0 bases at V and 4 bases at J, with 18 bases between. Germline loops: CDR1 LGHNA, CDR2 YNFKEQ. This CDR3 is 17 amino acids long. This sequence was found in an adult woman who had mild COVID-19 (a few samples of this study predate the infection). Cell type and time point are not known. The chain recombines TRBV4-2 with TRBJ1-2; D ambiguous. Sequencing used PBMCs or a T cell subset sorted from them (not recorded which). Here the CDR3 DNA reads TGTGCCAGCAGCCAAGAAAGGGCGCAATCGATGGTCTATGGCTACACCTTC. Protein product: CASSQERAQSMVYGYTF.